These 32 T cell receptor beta chains came from one sample sequenced in a study of blood T cells in healthy people across ages. The authors ran a second PCR of 7 to 11 cycles using a sample-barcoded 5' primer and a J-beta primer mix. TCRdb passed the 5' RACE reads through MiXCR, listing each CDR3 protein once. Of 700,000 to 900,000 distinct CDR3 sequences listed, 50% to 65% are singletons. The sequenced material came from blood. These receptors were collected from a man older than 75 in good health.

This clonotype showed up just once. V usage is TRBV20-1 and J usage is TRBJ2-3, with 10 bases identical to TRBD2. Trimming took 6 bases from V and 6 from J; bases not matched to a gene: 9. The CDR3 runs to 14 residues. Germline V gives CDR1 DFQATT, CDR2 SNEGSKA (reference sequence). The CDR3 region is CSAGDGLAVDTQYF. The CDR3 DNA sequence: TGCAGTGCGGGAGACGGACTAGCGGTCGATACGCAGTATTTT.

The chain joins TRBV7-2 to TRBJ2-7; D not resolved. Between the trimmed V and J ends, which lost 2 bases and 5 bases, there was a span of 7 bases. This CDR3 region has 12 residues. Germline V gene sequence: CDR1 SGHTA, CDR2 FQGNSA. CDR3 in amino acids: CASSLSHNEQYF. The CDR3 DNA is TGTGCCAGCAGCTTATCTCACAACGAGCAGTACTTC.

The genes are TRBV14 and TRBJ1-2; no reliable D call. The germline V gene has CDR1 SGHDN and CDR2 FVKESK. This CDR3 region has 13 residues. Deletions cut 4 bases from V and 8 bases from J, with 14 bases between. The CDR3 sequence: CASSRTMTSGYTF. CDR3 bases: TGTGCCAGCAGCCGGACTATGACAAGCGGCTACACCTTC.

J is TRBJ2-1 and V is TRBV29-1, with TRBD2 matching over 9 bases. V was clipped by 2 bases and J by 4 bases; unmatched bases: 3. The CDR3 length is 14 residues. Germline-derived CDR1 and CDR2 are SQVTM and ANQGSEA. CDR3 nucleotides: TGCAGCGTTGAACTAGCGGGGTTTTACAATGAGCAGTTCTTC. Translation: CSVELAGFYNEQFF.

The genes are TRBV7-6 and TRBJ2-4; TRBD2 aligns across 8 bases. The DNA end lines up better with TRBJ2-7; the J call may be wrong. The germline gives CDR1 SGHVS, CDR2 FNYEAQ. CDR3 length: 15 amino acids. CDR3 sequence: CASSFRERGTYEQYF. In DNA, the CDR3 is TGTGCCAGCAGCTTTAGGGAGCGGGGGACCTACGAGCAGTACTTC.

The gene calls are TRBV20-1 and TRBJ2-7, with 8 bases aligning to TRBD1. V gave up 0 bases and J gave up 2 bases; unmatched junction bases: 6. In germline, CDR1 is DFQATT, CDR2 SNEGSKA (reference sequence). This CDR3 spans 15 amino acids. The CDR3 protein is CSARDHRTGPYEQYF. The CDR3 DNA sequence: TGCAGTGCTAGAGATCATCGGACAGGGCCCTACGAGCAGTACTTC.

V usage is TRBV5-1 and J usage is TRBJ2-3; TRBD2 matches 8 bases. There are 18 residues in the CDR3. From germline, CDR1 is SGHRS and CDR2 YFSETQ. J gave up 14 bases and V 2 bases, and 25 bases lay outside the gene matches. CDR3 sequence: CASSLMLAGGKLHRYAYF. The CDR3 DNA sequence: TGCGCCAGCAGCTTAATGCTAGCGGGTGGGAAATTGCACAGATACGCGTATTTT.

This clonotype has just a few counts. V is TRBV11-2 and J is TRBJ2-4; possible D gene TRBD2, 6 bases. The end of the DNA fits TRBJ2-7 better, so the J call may be wrong. The CDR3 extends over 15 amino acids. CDR1 SGHAT and CDR2 FQNNGV come from the germline V gene. CDR3 in amino acids: CASSPSGGINYEQYF. In nucleotides, the CDR3 is TGTGCCAGCAGCCCTAGTGGCGGGATAAACTACGAGCAGTACTTC.

The gene calls are TRBV28 and TRBJ2-5, with TRBD2 identical over 9 bases. Unmatched junction bases numbered 5, after V lost 7 bases and J lost 5 bases. The CDR3 runs to 13 residues. Germline CDR1 is MDHEN and CDR2 is SYDVKM. The DNA of the CDR3 is TGTGCCAGCATTAACGCGGGAGGGGAGACCCAGTACTTC. Its protein is CASINAGGETQYF.

A word on this clonotype: A much more abundant neighbour one base away suggests this may be a read error. The genes are TRBV29-1 and TRBJ2-5, with 8 nucleotides matching TRBD2. The trim removed 7 bases at V and 9 bases at J, leaving 10 bases unmatched. Germline CDR1 SQVTM, CDR2 ANQGSEA. This CDR3 has 12 amino acids. CDR3 coding DNA: TGCAGCGAGGCGGGAGGTGGGGAGGCCCAGTACTTC. Translated: CSEAGGGEAQYF.

This clonotype has more than one count but fewer than ten. The chain has TRBV24-1 and TRBJ1-2; no clear D. The CDR3 length is 14 residues. The germline gives CDR1 KGHDR, CDR2 SFDVKD. The germline V and J ends were trimmed by 3 bases and 2 bases, with 9 bases remaining between them. For the CDR3, the DNA is TGTGCCACCAGTGATAAAGCCAGAAACTATGGCTACACCTTC. This translates into CATSDKARNYGYTF.

The chain has TRBV7-9 and TRBJ1-1; TRBD1 agrees at 7 bases. Trimming cost V 5 bases and J 0 bases; bases outside gene matches: 6. The CDR3 has 15 residues. The germline gives CDR1 SEHNR, CDR2 FQNEAQ (reference sequence). CDR3 region: CASSQGDRLNTEAFF. The CDR3 coding sequence is TGTGCCAGCAGCCAAGGGGACAGATTGAACACTGAAGCTTTCTTT.

Regarding this clonotype: At one end the junction does not follow the germline gene, possibly because of a read error. The chain recombines TRBV28 with TRBJ2-6; a weak D match, TRBD1 (5 bases). The CDR3 has 17 amino acids. CDR1 and CDR2 (germline): MDHEN, SYDVKM. Written as DNA, the CDR3 is TGTGCCAGCAGTTTACAGGCCCGTTCCGCTGGGGCCAACGTCCTGACATTC. Translated, it gives CASSLQARSAGANVLTF.

This chain uses TRBV29-1 with TRBJ1-2; the D gene is possibly TRBD1 (5 bases). This CDR3 has 11 amino acids. The V and J ends lost 8 bases and 8 bases respectively, with 15 bases between them. CDR1 SQVTM and CDR2 ANQGSEA come from the germline V gene. This CDR3 reads CSFADPGGYTF. The CDR3 DNA reads as TGCAGCTTCGCGGACCCAGGGGGCTACACCTTC.

This chain connects TRBV20-1 to TRBJ2-1; D may match TRBD1 or TRBD2 (6 bases each). The CDR3 is 13 residues long. Germline loops: CDR1 DFQATT, CDR2 SNEGSKA (reference sequence). The ends were cut back, 5 bases at V and 8 bases at J, with 16 bases in the middle. CDR3 sequence (DNA): TGCAGTGCTCGGGGGCATAGCCGGGATGAGCAGTTCTTC. This codes for CSARGHSRDEQFF.

This clonotype was counted between two and nine times. The chain carries TRBV6-2 or TRBV6-3 and TRBJ1-2; tentatively, D is TRBD1 (5 bases). Germline-derived CDR1 and CDR2 are MNHEY and SVGEGT. V was clipped by 2 bases and J by 2 bases, with 15 bases between them. The CDR3 runs to 16 residues. The CDR3 loop is CASSYGGGRANYGYTF. The CDR3, as DNA: TGTGCCAGCAGTTACGGAGGTGGCAGGGCGAACTATGGCTACACCTTC.

For the CDR3, the DNA is TGTGCCAGCAGCCATCCGACTAGCGGTGCCCAGGAGACCCAGTACTTC. Amino acids: CASSHPTSGAQETQYF. The J gene is TRBJ2-5, the V gene TRBV3-1; TRBD2 agrees at 9 bases. The CDR3 contains 16 residues. Germline V gene lookup returns CDR1 LGHDT and CDR2 YNNKEL (reference sequence). V lost 3 bases and J lost 5; bases outside the gene matches: 10.

The rearrangement links TRBV20-1 to TRBJ1-2; 7 bases line up with TRBD1. The germline gives CDR1 DFQATT, CDR2 SNEGSKA (reference sequence). This CDR3 comprises 14 residues. V lost 3 bases and J lost 6; bases outside the gene matches: 10. CDR3 nucleotide sequence: TGCAGTGCTAGTGAGGGGGCGAGAACCCATGGCTACACCTTC. Its translation: CSASEGARTHGYTF.

The chain links TRBV11-2 to TRBJ2-7, with TRBD2 matching 7 bases. The germline gives CDR1 SGHAT, CDR2 FQNNGV. The CDR3 length is 14 residues. V lost 1 base and J lost 6; bases outside the gene matches: 6. The CDR3 nucleotides are TGTGCCAGCAGCTTAGCCAAGACTAGCTTCGAGCAGTACTTC. It is translated as CASSLAKTSFEQYF. The full variable domain, in which reference TRBV11-2 and TRBJ2-7 provide the parts outside the CDR3, is EAGVAQSPRYKIIEKRQSVAFWCNPISGHATLYWYQQILGQGPKLLIQFQNNGVVDDSQLPKDRFSAERLKGVDSTLKIQPAKLEDSAVYLCASSLAKTSFEQYFGPGTRLTVT.

The sample holds many counts of this clonotype. V gene TRBV4-1 combines with J gene TRBJ1-4; D gene uncertain. This CDR3 has 16 amino acids. Trimming pared 0 bases from V and 4 bases from J, leaving 12 bases between. Germline V gene sequence: CDR1 MGHRA, CDR2 YSYEKL. The CDR3 reads CASSQETVDLNEKLFF. CDR3 coding DNA: TGCGCCAGCAGCCAAGAGACCGTCGATCTTAATGAAAAACTGTTTTTT.

The chain uses TRBV20-1 and TRBJ2-4; D gene ambiguous. The CDR3 consists of 12 residues. The V gene's germline CDR1 is DFQATT and CDR2 SNEGSKA (reference sequence). Deletions cut 3 bases from V and 13 bases from J, with 16 bases between. The chain's CDR3 is CSASPAKGRQYF. For the CDR3, the DNA is TGCAGTGCTAGTCCCGCGAAGGGTCGGCAGTACTTC.

The chain carries TRBV4-1 and TRBJ1-4; unclear D gene. V was pared by 0 bases and J by 6 bases, with 14 bases between. Germline V lookup: CDR1 MGHRA, CDR2 YSYEKL. CDR3 length equals 16 residues. As DNA, the CDR3 is TGCGCCAGCAGCCAAGACCCTAACAGCTCAGATGAAAAACTGTTTTTT. As protein: CASSQDPNSSDEKLFF.

In this sample, this clonotype turned up a few times. The chain uses TRBV11-2 and TRBJ2-1; no reliable D call. V lost 5 bases to trimming and J lost 6 bases, with 14 bases between them. CDR1 SGHAT and CDR2 FQNNGV come from the germline V gene. The CDR3 has 14 amino acids. In nucleotides, the CDR3 is TGTGCCAGCAGCCCGTTTTCTAGACCCAATGAGCAGTTCTTC. Translated, it gives CASSPFSRPNEQFF.

This clonotype was picked up a small number of times. This chain links TRBV28 with TRBJ2-3; D not resolved. V lost 6 bases to trimming and J lost 4 bases, with 14 bases between them. There are 14 residues in the CDR3. From germline, CDR1 is MDHEN and CDR2 SYDVKM. As DNA, the CDR3 is TGTGCCAGCAGGGTTCAGCAGATGGCAGATACGCAGTATTTT. It translates to CASRVQQMADTQYF.

This clonotype was counted between two and nine times. The gene calls are TRBV7-2 and TRBJ2-7, with D perhaps given as TRBD1 or TRBD2 (7 bases each). Germline V gene lookup returns CDR1 SGHTA and CDR2 FQGNSA. The CDR3 has 12 amino acids. Trimming took 6 bases from V and 6 from J, leaving 12 bases between them. The CDR3 sequence is CASSPRGGEQYF. CDR3 DNA sequence: TGTGCCAGCAGTCCCAGGGGGGGCGAGCAGTACTTC.

In its sample, this clonotype was seen a few times. The chain uses TRBV24-1 and TRBJ2-5; 8 bases match TRBD2. Germline CDR1 reads KGHDR; CDR2 reads SFDVKD. The CDR3 contains 14 residues. The junction had 3 bases not matched to a gene; V was cut back by 5 bases and J by 2 bases. In DNA form, the CDR3 reads TGTGCCACCAGTGCTCCGGGAGGGCAAGAGACCCAGTACTTC. It translates to CATSAPGGQETQYF.

This CDR3 is CASSSRGGRNYNEQFF. CDR3 coding DNA: TGTGCCAGCAGTTCACGGGGCGGGAGGAATTACAATGAGCAGTTCTTC. This chain connects TRBV6-2 or TRBV6-3 to TRBJ2-1, with TRBD2 matching over 8 bases. The germline V gene encodes CDR1 MNHEY and CDR2 SVGEGT. CDR3 length: 16 residues. V trimming: 4 bases; J trimming: 4 bases; junction bases outside the gene matches: 9.

The chain is built from TRBV12-3 or TRBV12-4 and TRBJ2-5; possibly TRBD2 for D (7 bases). Trimming left V 3 bases short and J 4 bases short, with 21 bases between. The CDR3 contains 17 residues. The CDR3 nucleotides read TGTGCCAGCAGTTTGGGGGGCGGGACTATGGGCAGAGAGACCCAGTACTTC. This codes for CASSLGGGTMGRETQYF.

J is TRBJ1-1 and V is TRBV2; no reliable D call. V lost 4 bases to trimming and J lost 0 bases, with 6 bases between them. The CDR3 spans 13 residues. Per germline, CDR1 SNHLY and CDR2 FYNNEI. The CDR3 is CASSANLNTEAFF. Here the CDR3 DNA reads TGTGCCAGCAGTGCTAACCTGAACACTGAAGCTTTCTTT.

The chain combines TRBV5-1 with TRBJ2-7; 7 positions match TRBD2. Trimming at V came to 7 bases and at J to 3 bases, leaving 22 bases not matched to a gene. The germline V gene has CDR1 SGHRS and CDR2 YFSETQ. CDR3 length: 18 residues. This CDR3 reads CASAEGTSVARKGYEQYF. The DNA of the CDR3 is TGCGCCAGCGCGGAGGGCACTAGCGTCGCGCGAAAAGGCTACGAGCAGTACTTC.

CDR3 region: CASSLLLPGQSYEQYF. In DNA, the CDR3 is TGTGCCAGCAGCTTACTTCTACCTGGACAGTCCTACGAGCAGTACTTC. The rearrangement joins TRBV7-9 to TRBJ2-7; a possible D gene is TRBD1 (6 bases). Germline V gene sequence: CDR1 SEHNR, CDR2 FQNEAQ (reference sequence). The CDR3 runs to 16 residues. Between the trimmed V and J ends, which lost 2 bases and 1 base, there was a span of 15 bases.

The V and J genes are TRBV12-3 or TRBV12-4 and TRBJ1-2; the D is unclear. Trimming removed 6 bases at V and 0 bases at J, with 11 bases between. The length of the CDR3 is 14 residues. CDR3 nucleotide sequence: TGTGCCAGCAGCCACGACCGAACTAACTATGGCTACACCTTC. It codes for CASSHDRTNYGYTF.